The clone carrying this T cell receptor beta chain has at least ten counts. As yet, its antigen is unknown. The CDR3 totals 15 residues. V was cut by 0 bases and J by 0 bases, with 9 bases left in between. CDR1 and CDR2 from the germline V gene are LGHNA and YNFKEQ. This entry is derived from a study of response to subunit inactivated influenza vaccine. Study findings and constraints: Each seasonal flu vaccination may recruit only limited new T cells, authors suggested.

TCRdb passed the RT-PCR reads through MiXCR, listing each CDR3 protein once. The table lists hundreds of thousands of distinct CDR3 sequences, about 15% of them singletons. The sequenced sample was PBMCs from blood, obtained roughly 2 weeks before vaccination. The chain employs TRBV4-2 and TRBJ2-7, with D unresolved. The sequence was obtained from a man in his forties or fifties who received an inactivated influenza vaccine. CDR3 coding DNA: TGTGCCAGCAGCCAAGATCTTTCCTCCTCCTACGAGCAGTACTTC. This sequence encodes CASSQDLSSSYEQYF.